This TCR beta chain was sequenced during a study of T-cell memory formation after mild COVID-19. Study-wide context: Among the donors, TCR clusters were largely specific to each donor. The study, taken as a whole, reports: Pre-infection memory showed some responding clones, and this suggested that cross-reactive memory joined.

V was pared by 7 bases and J by 5 bases, with 5 bases of the junction left unmatched. CDR1 is SGHRS, CDR2 YFSETQ, per germline. The CDR3 covers 13 residues. TCRdb ran MiXCR on the 5' RACE reads and lists one entry per CDR3 protein. The table has roughly 320,000 distinct CDR3 sequences, 25% to 30% seen once; the top ten hold approximately 13%. This clonotype was seen only a few times. Its antigen is currently unknown. This sequence joins TRBV5-1 and TRBJ2-2, with 7 positions matching TRBD2. The sample was PBMCs or a T cell subset sorted from them (not recorded which). The sequence was obtained from an adult woman who had mild COVID-19 (a few samples of this study predate the infection). Cell type and time point are not known. Here the CDR3 reads CASRDYKTGELFF. DNA of the CDR3: TGCGCCAGCCGGGACTATAAAACCGGGGAGCTGTTTTTT.